This record looks at one TCR beta chain sequence and its context. TCRdb's copy holds only in-frame clones and misses some; the assay was immunoSEQ multiplex PCR. The sample holds 65,000 to 100,000 clones, roughly 87% seen once. This entry belongs to a study of OX40 agonist ivuxolimab in advanced cancers. The V end lost 5 bases, the J end lost 2 bases, and 13 bases lay between the germline ends. The CDR3 loop spans 16 amino acids. Germline V gene lookup returns CDR1 LNHDA and CDR2 SQIVND (reference sequence). The input for sequencing was CD4+ or CD8+ T cells sorted from blood, taken in a trial of the OX40 agonist ivuxolimab. The chain joins TRBV19 to TRBJ1-6; possible D gene TRBD1, 6 bases. The sequence derives from an adult with an advanced solid tumor such as melanoma, head and neck, liver or kidney cancer. The CDR3 DNA sequence: TGTGCCAGTAGTTCGATACAGGGAACCTATAATTCACCCCTCCACTTT. Protein: CASSSIQGTYNSPLHF. The whole variable domain, remainder taken from reference TRBV19 and TRBJ1-6, is DGGITQSPKYLFRKEGQNVTLSCEQNLNHDAMYWYRQDPGQGLRLIYYSQIVNDFQKGDIAEGYSVSREKKESFPLTVTSAQKNPTAFYLCASSSIQGTYNSPLHFGNGTRLTVT.